This TCR beta chain was captured by sequencing in a study of T-cell reconstitution after alpha-beta-depleted transplantation in children. Study observations and caveats: The study reportedly traced alpha-beta T cells about two months after transplant to several hundred expanded graft clones.

Concerning this clonotype itself: Its cognate antigen is unknown.

Germline V gene sequence: CDR1 MGHDK, CDR2 SYGVNS. The CDR3 runs 13 residues. V gave up 6 bases and J gave up 5 bases, with 12 bases separating them. Library preparation (for TCRbeta) was performed with unique molecular identifiers. TCRdb recomputed calls from the PCR reads with MiXCR, one row per CDR3 protein. The sample lists approximately 130,000 distinct CDR3 sequences, 8% to 10% occurring once. This chain uses TRBV25-1 with TRBJ2-3; TRBD1 is a possible D gene (6 bases). Specimen: PBMCs, mostly from graft donor cells, collected 180 days after TCRalphabeta/CD19-depleted stem cell transplant. The clonotype originates from a girl less than two years old who had a stem cell transplant for combined immunodeficiency, so the T cells may come from the graft donor. The CDR3 region is CASRRQDIDTQYF. In DNA form, the CDR3 reads TGTGCCAGCAGGAGACAGGATATAGATACGCAGTATTTT.